The rows below give T cell receptor beta chains drawn from one sample of a study of cytomegalovirus exposure and HLA in healthy donors. The repertoire was sequenced with immunoSEQ multiplex PCR; TCRdb's copy has only in-frame clones and lacks some. The repertoire has 100,000 to 150,000 clones, roughly 78% of them found once; the top ten carry 3% to 3.5%. Sequencing was done on a sample of PBMCs. Every receptor here comes from a male donor in good health and CMV-seronegative. Each CDR3 is given with its conserved first and last residue. The D gene is left open where the match is weak. Clone size is not always given. Where it is, it says once, few, many or a class for expanded clones.

d_call clone_size j_call v_call cdr3_aa cdr3_nt
. . TRBJ2-7 TRBV5-4 CASSPTGGLTYEQYF TGTGCCAGCAGCCCGACGGGGGGCCTGACCTACGAGCAGTACTTC
. . TRBJ1-5 TRBV27 CASSTGRNQPQHF TGTGCCAGCAGCACAGGGCGCAATCAGCCCCAGCATTTT
. . TRBJ2-7 TRBV6-1 CASRRVSGPTYEQYF TGTGCCAGCAGGAGGGTTAGCGGACCGACCTACGAGCAGTACTTC
. . TRBJ1-3 TRBV11-2 CASSLVSSGNTIYF TGTGCCAGCAGCTTAGTCAGCTCTGGAAACACCATATATTTT
TRBD1 . TRBJ2-3 TRBV15 CATSRNVGTGADTQYF TGTGCCACCAGCAGGAATGTTGGGACAGGGGCGGATACGCAGTATTTT
. . TRBJ1-2 TRBV29-1 CSVGVGGDYGYTF TGCAGCGTTGGGGTAGGGGGGGACTATGGCTACACCTTC
. . TRBJ1-2 TRBV6-6 CASSYSDSLDGYTF TGTGCCAGCAGTTACTCGGATAGCCTCGATGGCTACACCTTC
. . TRBJ2-3 TRBV11-2 CASSSRLASTDTQYF TGTGCCAGCAGCTCCAGGCTTGCTAGCACAGATACGCAGTATTTT
. . TRBJ2-5 TRBV5-1 CASSFLQGEETQYF TGCGCCAGCAGCTTTCTACAGGGCGAGGAGACCCAGTACTTC
. few TRBJ2-5 TRBV7-8 CASSLGDIWTQYF TGTGCCAGCAGCTTAGGGGACATTTGGACCCAGTACTTC
TRBD1 . TRBJ1-2 TRBV27 CASSFLGQSYGYTF TGTGCCAGCAGTTTCCTGGGACAGTCCTATGGCTACACCTTC
TRBD1 . TRBJ1-1 TRBV28 CASRVTGGTEAFF TGTGCCAGCAGAGTAACAGGGGGGACTGAAGCTTTCTTT
TRBD2 . TRBJ2-7 TRBV27 CASSLREGPRVYEQYF TGTGCCAGCAGTTTAAGGGAGGGACCTCGGGTCTACGAGCAGTACTTC
TRBD2 . TRBJ2-1 TRBV5-1 CASSSHRERGGRNEQFF TGCGCCAGCAGCTCCCACCGAGAGCGGGGGGGCCGAAATGAGCAGTTCTTC
TRBD1 . TRBJ1-5 TRBV27 CASSLYGTGGNQPQHF TGTGCCAGCAGTTTATATGGGACAGGAGGAAATCAGCCCCAGCATTTT
TRBD2 . TRBJ2-3 TRBV6-1 CATSSGEADTQYF TGTGCCACCTCTAGCGGGGAGGCAGATACGCAGTATTTT
. . TRBJ2-5 TRBV4-2 CASSQEGGALGETQYF TGTGCCAGCAGCCAAGAAGGGGGGGCCTTGGGGGAGACCCAGTACTTC
. few TRBJ2-5 TRBV27 CAVHPAPGEETQYF TGTGCCGTCCACCCGGCCCCGGGGGAAGAGACCCAGTACTTC
TRBD1 . TRBJ1-2 TRBV7-2 CASSLTGQSGGYTF TGTGCCAGCAGCTTAACGGGACAGTCGGGCGGCTACACCTTC
TRBD2 once TRBJ2-2 TRBV10-3 CAIRAGLAGTGELFF TGTGCCATCAGGGCTGGACTAGCCGGCACCGGGGAGCTGTTTTTT
. . TRBJ1-2 TRBV4-1 CASSQDSTAANYGYTF TGCGCCAGCAGCCAAGATAGCACGGCTGCTAACTATGGCTACACCTTC
. . TRBJ1-5 TRBV7-2 CASSLSSSEANQPQHF TGTGCCAGCAGCCTAAGTTCATCCGAGGCCAATCAGCCCCAGCATTTT
TRBD2 . TRBJ2-3 TRBV6-5 CASTTGGRGADTQYF TGTGCCAGCACCACCGGGGGGAGAGGAGCAGATACGCAGTATTTT
TRBD1 . TRBJ1-1 TRBV30 CAWSGDRGTEAFF TGTGCCTGGAGCGGGGACAGGGGCACTGAAGCTTTCTTT